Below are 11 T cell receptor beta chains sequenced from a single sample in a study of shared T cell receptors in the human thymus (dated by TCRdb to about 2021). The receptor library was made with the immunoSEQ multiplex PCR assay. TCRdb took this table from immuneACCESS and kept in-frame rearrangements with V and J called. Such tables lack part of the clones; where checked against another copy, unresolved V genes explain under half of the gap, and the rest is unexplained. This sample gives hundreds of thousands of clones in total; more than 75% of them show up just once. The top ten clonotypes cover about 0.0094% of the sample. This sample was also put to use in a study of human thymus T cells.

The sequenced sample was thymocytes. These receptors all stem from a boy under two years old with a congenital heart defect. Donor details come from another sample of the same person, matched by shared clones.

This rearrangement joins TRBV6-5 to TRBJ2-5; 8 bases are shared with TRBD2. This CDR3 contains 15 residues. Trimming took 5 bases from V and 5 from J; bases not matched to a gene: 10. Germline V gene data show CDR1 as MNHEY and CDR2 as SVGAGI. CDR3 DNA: TGTGCCAGCAGTCCCGGGGGGGGTGCGGGGGAGACCCAGTACTTC. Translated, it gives CASSPGGGAGETQYF.

The CDR3 nucleotides read TGTGCCAGCGGGGGACACCCGGGGACTGAAGCTTTCTTT. Its translation: CASGGHPGTEAFF. The chain carries TRBV2 and TRBJ1-1, with D possibly TRBD1 on 6 matching bases. The germline V and J ends were trimmed by 8 bases and 5 bases, with 15 bases remaining between them. Germline V lookup: CDR1 SNHLY, CDR2 FYNNEI. The CDR3 is 13 residues long.

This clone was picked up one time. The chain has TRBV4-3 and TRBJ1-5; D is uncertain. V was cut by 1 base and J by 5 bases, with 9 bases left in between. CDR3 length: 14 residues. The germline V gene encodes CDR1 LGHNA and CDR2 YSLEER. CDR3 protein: CASSQGWRDQPQHF. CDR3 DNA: TGCGCCAGCAGCCAAGGTTGGAGGGATCAGCCCCAGCATTTT.

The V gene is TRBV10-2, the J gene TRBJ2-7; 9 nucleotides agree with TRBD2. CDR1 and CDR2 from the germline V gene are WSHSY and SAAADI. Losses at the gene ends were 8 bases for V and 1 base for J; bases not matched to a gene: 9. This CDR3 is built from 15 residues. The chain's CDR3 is CASHRPTSGSYEQYF. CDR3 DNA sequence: TGCGCCAGCCACCGTCCGACTAGCGGTTCCTACGAGCAGTACTTC.

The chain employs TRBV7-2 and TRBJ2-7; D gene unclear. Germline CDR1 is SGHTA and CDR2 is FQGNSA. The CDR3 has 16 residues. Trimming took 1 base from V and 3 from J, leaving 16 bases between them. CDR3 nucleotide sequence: TGTGCCAGCAGCTTAGAGTCCCCGAAACTAATCTACGAGCAGTACTTC. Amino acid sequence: CASSLESPKLIYEQYF.

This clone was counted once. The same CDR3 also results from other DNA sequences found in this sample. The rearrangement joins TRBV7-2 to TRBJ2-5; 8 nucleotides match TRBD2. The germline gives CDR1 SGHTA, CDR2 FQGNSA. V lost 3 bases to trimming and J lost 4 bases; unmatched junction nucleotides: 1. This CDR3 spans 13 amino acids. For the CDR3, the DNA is TGTGCCAGCAGCTTGGCGGGGGGAGAGACCCAGTACTTC. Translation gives CASSLAGGETQYF.

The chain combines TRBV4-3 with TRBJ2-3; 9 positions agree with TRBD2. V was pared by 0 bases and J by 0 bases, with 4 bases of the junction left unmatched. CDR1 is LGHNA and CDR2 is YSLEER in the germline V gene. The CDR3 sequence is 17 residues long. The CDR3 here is CASSQESSGTSTDTQYF. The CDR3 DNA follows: TGCGCCAGCAGCCAAGAATCTAGCGGGACAAGCACAGATACGCAGTATTTT.

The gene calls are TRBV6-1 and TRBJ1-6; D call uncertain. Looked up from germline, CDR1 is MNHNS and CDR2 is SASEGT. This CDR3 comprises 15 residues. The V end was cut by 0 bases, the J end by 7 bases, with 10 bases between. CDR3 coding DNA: TGTGCCAGCAGTGAAGCGGCAGGCTTAAATTCACCCCTCCACTTT. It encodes CASSEAAGLNSPLHF.

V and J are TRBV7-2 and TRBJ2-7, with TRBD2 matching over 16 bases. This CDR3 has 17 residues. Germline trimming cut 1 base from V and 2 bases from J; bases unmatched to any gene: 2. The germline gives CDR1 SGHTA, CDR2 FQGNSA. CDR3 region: CASSLGGLAGGAYEQYF. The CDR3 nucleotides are TGTGCCAGCAGCTTAGGGGGACTAGCGGGAGGGGCCTACGAGCAGTACTTC. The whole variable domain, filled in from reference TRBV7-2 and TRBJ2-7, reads GAGVSQSPSNKVTEKGKDVELRCDPISGHTALYWYRQSLGQGLEFLIYFQGNSAPDKSGLPSDRFSAERTGGSVSTLTIQRTQQEDSAVYLCASSLGGLAGGAYEQYFGPGTRLTVT.

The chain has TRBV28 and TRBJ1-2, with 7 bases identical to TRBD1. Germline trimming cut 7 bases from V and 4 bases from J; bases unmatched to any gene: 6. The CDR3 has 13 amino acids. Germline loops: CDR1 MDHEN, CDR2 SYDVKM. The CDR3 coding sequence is TGTGCCAGCACCCGGCAGGGGGGCTATGGCTACACCTTC. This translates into CASTRQGGYGYTF.

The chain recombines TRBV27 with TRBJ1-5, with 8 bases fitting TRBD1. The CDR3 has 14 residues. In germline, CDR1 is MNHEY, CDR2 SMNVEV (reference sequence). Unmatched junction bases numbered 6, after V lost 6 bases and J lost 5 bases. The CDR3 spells CASSPDRDYQPQHF. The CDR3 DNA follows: TGTGCCAGCAGCCCGGACAGGGACTATCAGCCCCAGCATTTT.